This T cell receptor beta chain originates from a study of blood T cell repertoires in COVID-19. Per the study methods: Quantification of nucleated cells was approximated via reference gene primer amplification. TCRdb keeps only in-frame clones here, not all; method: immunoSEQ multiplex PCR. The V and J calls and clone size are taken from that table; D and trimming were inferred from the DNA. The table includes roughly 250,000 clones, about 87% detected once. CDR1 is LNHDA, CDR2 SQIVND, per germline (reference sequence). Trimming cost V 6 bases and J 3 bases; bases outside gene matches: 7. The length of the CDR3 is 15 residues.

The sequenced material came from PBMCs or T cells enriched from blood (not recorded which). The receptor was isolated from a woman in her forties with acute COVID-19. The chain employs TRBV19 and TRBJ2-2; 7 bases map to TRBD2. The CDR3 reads CASSRDYAYTGELFF. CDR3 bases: TGTGCCAGTAGCCGGGACTACGCGTACACCGGGGAGCTGTTTTTT.